The present entry profiles one T cell receptor (beta chain) with its context. As yet, its antigen is unknown. This entry comes from a study of OX40 agonist ivuxolimab in advanced cancers. Whole-study context: As their treatment, patients were administered ivuxolimab, an agonistic anti-OX40 (CD134) antibody. Findings of the study overall: Within 6 weeks, CD4+ and CD8+ blood T cells expanded clonally at 0.1 to 3.0 mg/kg. On average, a greater number of expanded clones characterised CD8+ T cells relative to CD4+.

Clones were sequenced by immunoSEQ multiplex PCR, and TCRdb holds only the in-frame ones, with some missing. The profile covers under 80,000 clones, with just under 95% appearing a single time and about 0.32% taken by the ten largest. This clonotype was obtained from an adult with an advanced solid tumor such as melanoma, head and neck, liver or kidney cancer. The sequencing used CD4+ or CD8+ T cells sorted from blood, collected in a trial of the OX40 agonist ivuxolimab.

CDR3 sequence reads: CASSPIFGETQYF. Written as DNA, the CDR3 is TGTGCCAGCAGCCCAATATTCGGGGAGACCCAGTACTTC. V usage is TRBV7-2 and J usage is TRBJ2-5, with no clear D. Germline V gene sequence: CDR1 SGHTA, CDR2 FQGNSA. CDR3 length: 13 residues. Trimming left V 5 bases short and J 5 bases short, with 12 bases between. Using reference TRBV7-2 and TRBJ2-5 for the parts outside the CDR3, the full variable domain is GAGVSQSPSNKVTEKGKDVELRCDPISGHTALYWYRQSLGQGLEFLIYFQGNSAPDKSGLPSDRFSAERTGGSVSTLTIQRTQQEDSAVYLCASSPIFGETQYFGPGTRLLVL.